The 5 T cell receptor beta chains given below trace back to one sample, sequenced in a study of CD8 T cells in Susac syndrome. It was with random hexamers that roughly 0.45 to 1 ug RNA was reverse transcribed. TCRdb processed the immunoSEQ multiplex PCR reads anew with MiXCR; each CDR3 protein has one entry. The sample shows about 120,000 distinct CDR3 sequences, 80% to 95% of them seen only once. The source material was CD8+ T cells from PBMCs. These receptor sequences come from a human donor in good health.

The chain has TRBV5-1 and TRBJ2-1, with D unclear. This CDR3 has 13 residues. Trimming left V 2 bases short and J 8 bases short, with 11 bases between. Germline CDR1 and CDR2: SGHRS and YFSETQ. In nucleotides, the CDR3 is TGCGCCAGCAGCTTCGGCCCTGTCGATGAGCAGTTCTTC. The encoded protein is CASSFGPVDEQFF.

This clonotype appeared a single time. The rearrangement uses TRBV20-1 and TRBJ2-7, with D unclear. The V gene lost 5 bases and the J gene lost 2 bases, with 7 bases spanning the gap. CDR1 and CDR2 from the germline V gene are DFQATT and SNEGSKA (reference sequence). This CDR3 has 11 residues. DNA for the CDR3: TGCAGTGCTCCCCTGACCTACGAGCAGTACTTC. Amino acid sequence: CSAPLTYEQYF.

This clonotype was observed once. The chain combines TRBV7-8 with TRBJ1-2, with D tentatively TRBD1 (6 bases). V was pared by 5 bases and J by 4 bases, with 14 bases between. Per the germline V gene, CDR1 is SGHVS and CDR2 is FQNEAQ. The CDR3 extends over 14 amino acids. The CDR3 DNA reads as TGTGCCAGCAGCCCTCTACAGGGAAGCTATGGCTACACCTTC. It is translated as CASSPLQGSYGYTF.

The chain recombines TRBV12-3 or TRBV12-4 with TRBJ1-4; 7 nucleotides align to TRBD1. There are 16 residues in the CDR3. V gave up 3 bases and J gave up 7 bases; unmatched junction bases: 11. The CDR3: CASSFLPTGSGEKLFF. The CDR3 nucleotides read TGTGCCAGCAGTTTTCTCCCGACAGGGTCCGGTGAAAAACTGTTTTTT.

The genes are TRBV15 and TRBJ2-2, with D perhaps matching TRBD1 (6 bases). The ends were cut back, 1 base at V and 5 bases at J, with 17 bases in the middle. The CDR3 extends over 17 amino acids. Germline CDR1 LNHNV, CDR2 YYDKDF (reference sequence). CDR3 coding DNA: TGTGCCACCAGCAGAGGAACTTTAGGGGGTAAAACCGGGGAGCTGTTTTTT. Its translation is CATSRGTLGGKTGELFF.